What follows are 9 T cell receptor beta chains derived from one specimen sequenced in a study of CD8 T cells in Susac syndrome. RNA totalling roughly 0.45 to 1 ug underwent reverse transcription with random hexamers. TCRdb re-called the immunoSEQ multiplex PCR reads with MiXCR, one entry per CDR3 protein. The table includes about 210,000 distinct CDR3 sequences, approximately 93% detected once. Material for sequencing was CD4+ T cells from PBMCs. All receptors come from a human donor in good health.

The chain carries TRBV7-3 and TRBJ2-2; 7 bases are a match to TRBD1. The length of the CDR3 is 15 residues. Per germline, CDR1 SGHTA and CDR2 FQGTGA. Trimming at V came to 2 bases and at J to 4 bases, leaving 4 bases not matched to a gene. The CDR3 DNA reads TGTGCCAGCAGCTTAGGTGCAGGGGGCACCGGGGAGCTGTTTTTT. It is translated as CASSLGAGGTGELFF.

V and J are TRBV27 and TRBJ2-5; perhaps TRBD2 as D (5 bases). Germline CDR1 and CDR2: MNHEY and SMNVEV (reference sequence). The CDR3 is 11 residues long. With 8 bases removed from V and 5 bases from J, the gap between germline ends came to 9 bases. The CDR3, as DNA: TGTGCCAGCGGACGGAGGGAGACCCAGTACTTC. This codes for CASGRRETQYF.

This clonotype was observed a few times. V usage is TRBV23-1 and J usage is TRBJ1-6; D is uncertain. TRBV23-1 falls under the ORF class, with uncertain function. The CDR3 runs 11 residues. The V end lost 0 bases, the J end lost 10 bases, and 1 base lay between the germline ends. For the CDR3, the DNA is TGCGCCAGCAGTCAATCCTCACCCCTCCACTTT. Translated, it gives CASSQSSPLHF.

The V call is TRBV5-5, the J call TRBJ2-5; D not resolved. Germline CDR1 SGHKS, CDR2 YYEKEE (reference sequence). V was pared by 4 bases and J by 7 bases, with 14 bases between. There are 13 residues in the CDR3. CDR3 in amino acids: CASSPPRAATQYF. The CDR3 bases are TGTGCCAGCAGCCCCCCCCGGGCGGCGACCCAGTACTTC. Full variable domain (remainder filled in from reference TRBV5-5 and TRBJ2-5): DAGVTQSPTHLIKTRGQQVTLRCSPISGHKSVSWYQQVLGQGPQFIFQYYEKEERGRGNFPDRFSARQFPNYSSELNVNALLLGDSALYLCASSPPRAATQYFGPGTRLLVL.

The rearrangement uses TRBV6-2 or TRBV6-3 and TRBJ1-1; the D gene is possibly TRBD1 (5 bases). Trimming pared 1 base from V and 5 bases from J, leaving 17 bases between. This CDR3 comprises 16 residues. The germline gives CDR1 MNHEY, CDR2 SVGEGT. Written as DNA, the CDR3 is TGTGCCAGCAGTTACTTCCTCCAATCACGGGGGACTGAAGCTTTCTTT. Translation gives CASSYFLQSRGTEAFF.

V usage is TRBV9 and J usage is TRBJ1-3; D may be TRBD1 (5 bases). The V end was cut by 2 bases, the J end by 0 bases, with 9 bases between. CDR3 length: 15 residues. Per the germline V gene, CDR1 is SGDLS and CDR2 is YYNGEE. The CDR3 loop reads CASSVGRLSGNTIYF. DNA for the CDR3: TGTGCCAGCAGCGTGGGACGGCTCTCTGGAAACACCATATATTTT.

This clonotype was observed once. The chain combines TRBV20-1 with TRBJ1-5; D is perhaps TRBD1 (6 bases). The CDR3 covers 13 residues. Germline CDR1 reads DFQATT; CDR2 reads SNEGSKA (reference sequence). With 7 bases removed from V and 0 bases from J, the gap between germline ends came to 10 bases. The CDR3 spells CSGQENSNQPQHF. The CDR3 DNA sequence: TGCAGTGGACAGGAGAATAGCAATCAGCCCCAGCATTTT.

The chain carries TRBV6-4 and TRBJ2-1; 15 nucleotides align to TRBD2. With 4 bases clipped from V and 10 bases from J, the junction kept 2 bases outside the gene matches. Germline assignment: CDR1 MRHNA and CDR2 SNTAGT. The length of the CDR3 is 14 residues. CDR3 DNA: TGTGCCAGCAGTGGGACTAGCGGGGGGGCGGAGCAGTTCTTC. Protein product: CASSGTSGGAEQFF.

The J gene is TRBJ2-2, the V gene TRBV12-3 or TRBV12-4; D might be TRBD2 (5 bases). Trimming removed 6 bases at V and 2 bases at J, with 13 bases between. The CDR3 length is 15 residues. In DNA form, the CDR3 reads TGTGCCAGCAGGAAGAGGGCGGCTAACACCGGGGAGCTGTTTTTT. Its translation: CASRKRAANTGELFF.